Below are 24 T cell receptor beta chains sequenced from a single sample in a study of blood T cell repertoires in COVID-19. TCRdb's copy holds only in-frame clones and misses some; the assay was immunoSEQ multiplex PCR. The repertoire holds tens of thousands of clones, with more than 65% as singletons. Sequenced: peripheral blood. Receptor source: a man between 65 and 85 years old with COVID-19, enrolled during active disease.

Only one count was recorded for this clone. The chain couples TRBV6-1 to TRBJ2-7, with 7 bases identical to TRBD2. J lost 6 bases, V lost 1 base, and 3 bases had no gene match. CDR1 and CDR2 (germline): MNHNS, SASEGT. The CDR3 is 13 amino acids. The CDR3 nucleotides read TGTGCCAGCAGTGAAGGACTAGCCGGCGAGCAGTACTTC. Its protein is CASSEGLAGEQYF.

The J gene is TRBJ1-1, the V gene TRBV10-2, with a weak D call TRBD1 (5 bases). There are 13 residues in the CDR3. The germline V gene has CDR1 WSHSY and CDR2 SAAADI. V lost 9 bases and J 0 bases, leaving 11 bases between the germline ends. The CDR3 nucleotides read TGCGCCAGTGCTATCAGGGTGAACACTGAAGCTTTCTTT. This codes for CASAIRVNTEAFF.

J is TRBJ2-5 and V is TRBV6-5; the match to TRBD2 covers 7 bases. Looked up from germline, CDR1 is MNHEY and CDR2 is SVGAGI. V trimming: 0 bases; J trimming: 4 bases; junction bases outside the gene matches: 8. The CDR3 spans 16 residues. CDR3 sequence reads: CASSYSGDYSLETQYF. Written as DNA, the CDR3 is TGTGCCAGCAGTTACTCTGGGGACTACTCCCTAGAGACCCAGTACTTC.

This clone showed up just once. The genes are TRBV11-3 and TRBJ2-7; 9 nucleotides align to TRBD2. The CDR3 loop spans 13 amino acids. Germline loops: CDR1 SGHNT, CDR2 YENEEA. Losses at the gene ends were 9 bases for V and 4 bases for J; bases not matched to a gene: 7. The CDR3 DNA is TGTGCCAGGATTAGCGGGAGTACGTACGAGCAGTACTTC. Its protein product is CARISGSTYEQYF. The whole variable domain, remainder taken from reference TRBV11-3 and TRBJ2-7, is EAGVVQSPRYKIIEKKQPVAFWCNPISGHNTLYWYLQNLGQGPELLIRYENEEAVDDSQLPKDRFSAERLKGVDSTLKIQPAELGDSAVYLCARISGSTYEQYFGPGTRLTVT.

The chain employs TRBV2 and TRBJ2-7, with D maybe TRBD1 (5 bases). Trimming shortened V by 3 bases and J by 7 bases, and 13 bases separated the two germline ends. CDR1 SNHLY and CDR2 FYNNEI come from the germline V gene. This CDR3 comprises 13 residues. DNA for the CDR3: TGTGCCAGCAGTGATTTAGGGGTAGGGGAGCAGTACTTC. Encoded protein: CASSDLGVGEQYF.

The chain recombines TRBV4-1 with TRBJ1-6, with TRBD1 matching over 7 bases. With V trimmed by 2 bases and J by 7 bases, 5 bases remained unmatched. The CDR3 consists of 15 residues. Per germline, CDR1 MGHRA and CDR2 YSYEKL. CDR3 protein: CASSQNLQGNSPLHF. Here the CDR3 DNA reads TGCGCCAGCAGCCAAAATTTACAGGGGAATTCACCCCTCCACTTT.

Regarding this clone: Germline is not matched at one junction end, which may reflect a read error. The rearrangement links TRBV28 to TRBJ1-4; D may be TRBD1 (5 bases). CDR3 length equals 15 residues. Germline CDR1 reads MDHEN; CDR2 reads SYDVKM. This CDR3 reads CASTTELGTNEKLFF. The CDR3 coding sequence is TGTGCCAGCACCACCGAACTAGGGACTAATGAAAAGCTGTTTTTT.

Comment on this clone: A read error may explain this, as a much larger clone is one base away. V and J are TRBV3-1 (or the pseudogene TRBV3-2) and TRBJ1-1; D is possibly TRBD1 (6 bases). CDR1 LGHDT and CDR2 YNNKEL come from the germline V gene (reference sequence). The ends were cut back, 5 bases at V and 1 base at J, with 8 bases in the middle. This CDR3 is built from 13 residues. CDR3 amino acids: CASSSGQNTEAFF. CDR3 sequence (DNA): TGTGCCAGCAGCTCGGGACAGAACACTGAAGCTTTCTTT.

CDR3 protein: CASSQYNEQFF. The CDR3 bases are TGTGCCAGCAGCCAATACAATGAGCAGTTCTTC. This rearrangement joins TRBV11-2 to TRBJ2-1; D is ambiguous. V was cut by 5 bases and J by 4 bases, with 3 bases left in between. The CDR3 is 11 residues long. Germline V gene sequence: CDR1 SGHAT, CDR2 FQNNGV. Full variable domain (rest looked up from reference TRBV11-2 and TRBJ2-1): EAGVAQSPRYKIIEKRQSVAFWCNPISGHATLYWYQQILGQGPKLLIQFQNNGVVDDSQLPKDRFSAERLKGVDSTLKIQPAKLEDSAVYLCASSQYNEQFFGPGTRLTVL.

In nucleotides, the CDR3 is TGCGCCAGCAGCTCATACGGGACTGGCACAGATACGCAGTATTTT. Translated, it gives CASSSYGTGTDTQYF. The rearrangement uses TRBV5-1 and TRBJ2-3; perhaps TRBD2 as D (6 bases). V was cut by 3 bases and J by 1 base, with 12 bases left in between. This CDR3 has 15 amino acids. Germline CDR1 is SGHRS and CDR2 is YFSETQ. The whole variable domain, remainder taken from reference TRBV5-1 and TRBJ2-3, is KAGVTQTPRYLIKTRGQQVTLSCSPISGHRSVSWYQQTPGQGLQFLFEYFSETQRNKGNFPGRFSGRQFSNSRSEMNVSTLELGDSALYLCASSSYGTGTDTQYFGPGTRLTVL.

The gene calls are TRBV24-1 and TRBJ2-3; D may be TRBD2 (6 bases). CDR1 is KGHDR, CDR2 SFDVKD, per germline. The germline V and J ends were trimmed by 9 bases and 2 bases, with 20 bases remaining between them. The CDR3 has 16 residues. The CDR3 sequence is CATSASREWNTDTQYF. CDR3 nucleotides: TGTGCCACCTCTGCCTCACGGGAGTGGAACACAGATACGCAGTATTTT.

The CDR3 here is CASSLPGTGNGYTF. Written as DNA, the CDR3 is TGTGCCAGCAGTTTACCCGGGACAGGGAATGGCTACACCTTC. The chain recombines TRBV28 with TRBJ1-2; 9 bases agree with TRBD1. The germline gives CDR1 MDHEN, CDR2 SYDVKM. V lost 2 bases, J lost 6 bases, and 4 bases stayed unmatched. This CDR3 is 14 amino acids long.

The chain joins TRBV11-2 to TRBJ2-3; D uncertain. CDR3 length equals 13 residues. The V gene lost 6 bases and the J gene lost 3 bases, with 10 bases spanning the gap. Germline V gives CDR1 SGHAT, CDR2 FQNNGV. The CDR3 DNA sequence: TGTGCCAGCAGGAGGTTCGGAACAGATACGCAGTATTTT. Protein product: CASRRFGTDTQYF.

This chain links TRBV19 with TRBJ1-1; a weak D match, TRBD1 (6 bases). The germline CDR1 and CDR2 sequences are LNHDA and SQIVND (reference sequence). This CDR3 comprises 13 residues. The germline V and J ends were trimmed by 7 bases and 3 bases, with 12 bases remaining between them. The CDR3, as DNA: TGTGCCAGTAAAGCAGGGGCCGACACTGAAGCTTTCTTT. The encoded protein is CASKAGADTEAFF.

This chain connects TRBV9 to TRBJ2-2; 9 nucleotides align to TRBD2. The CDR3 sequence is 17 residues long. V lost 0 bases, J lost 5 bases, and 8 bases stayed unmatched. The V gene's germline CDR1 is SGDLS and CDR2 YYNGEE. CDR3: CASSVGIAGGPTGELFF. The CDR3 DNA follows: TGTGCCAGCAGCGTAGGAATCGCGGGGGGGCCTACCGGGGAGCTGTTTTTT.

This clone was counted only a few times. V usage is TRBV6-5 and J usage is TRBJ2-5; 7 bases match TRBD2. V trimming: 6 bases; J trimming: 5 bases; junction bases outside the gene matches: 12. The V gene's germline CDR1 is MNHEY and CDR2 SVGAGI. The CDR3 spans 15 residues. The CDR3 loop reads CASRGASGIRETQYF. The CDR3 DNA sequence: TGTGCCAGCAGAGGGGCTAGCGGCATTAGGGAGACCCAGTACTTC.

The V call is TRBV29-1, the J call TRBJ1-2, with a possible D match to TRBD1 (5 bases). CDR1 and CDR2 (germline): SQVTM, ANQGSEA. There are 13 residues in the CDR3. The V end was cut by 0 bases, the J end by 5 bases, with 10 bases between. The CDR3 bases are TGCAGCGTTGAAGATCTTCGACAGTATGGCTACACCTTC. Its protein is CSVEDLRQYGYTF.

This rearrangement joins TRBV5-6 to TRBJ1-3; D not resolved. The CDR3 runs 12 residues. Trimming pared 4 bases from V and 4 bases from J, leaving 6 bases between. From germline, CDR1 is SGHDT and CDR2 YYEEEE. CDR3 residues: CASSRLGNTIYF. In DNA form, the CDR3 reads TGTGCCAGCAGCCGTTTAGGAAACACCATATATTTT.

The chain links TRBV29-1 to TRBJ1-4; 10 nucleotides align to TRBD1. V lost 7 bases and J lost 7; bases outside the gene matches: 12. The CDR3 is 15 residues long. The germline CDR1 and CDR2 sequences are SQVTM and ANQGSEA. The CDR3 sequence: CSAAWYGTGVEKLFF. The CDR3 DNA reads TGCAGCGCCGCTTGGTACGGGACAGGGGTTGAAAAACTGTTTTTT.

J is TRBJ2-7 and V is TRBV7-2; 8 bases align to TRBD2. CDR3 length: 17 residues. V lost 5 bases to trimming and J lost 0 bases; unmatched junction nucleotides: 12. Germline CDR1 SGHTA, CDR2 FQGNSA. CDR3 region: CASSVITSGLSSYEQYF. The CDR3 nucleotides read TGTGCCAGCAGCGTTATCACTAGCGGCTTAAGCTCCTACGAGCAGTACTTC.

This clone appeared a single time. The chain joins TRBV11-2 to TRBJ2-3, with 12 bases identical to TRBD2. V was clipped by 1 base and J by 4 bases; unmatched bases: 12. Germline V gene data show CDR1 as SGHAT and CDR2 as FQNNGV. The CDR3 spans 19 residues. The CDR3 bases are TGTGCCAGCAGCTTAGTGTCTAGCGGGAGGGTTCGGCTTTCAGATACGCAGTATTTT. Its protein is CASSLVSSGRVRLSDTQYF.

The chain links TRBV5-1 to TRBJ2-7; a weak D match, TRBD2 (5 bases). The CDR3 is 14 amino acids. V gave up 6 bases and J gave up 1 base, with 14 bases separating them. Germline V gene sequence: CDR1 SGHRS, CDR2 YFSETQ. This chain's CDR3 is CASKTTPGSYEQYF. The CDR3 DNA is TGCGCCAGCAAGACTACCCCCGGTTCCTACGAGCAGTACTTC.

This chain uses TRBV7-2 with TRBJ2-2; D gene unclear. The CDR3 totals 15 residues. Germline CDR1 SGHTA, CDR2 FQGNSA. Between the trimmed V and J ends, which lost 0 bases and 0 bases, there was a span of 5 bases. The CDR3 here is CASSLASANTGELFF. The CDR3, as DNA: TGTGCCAGCAGCTTAGCGTCGGCGAACACCGGGGAGCTGTTTTTT.

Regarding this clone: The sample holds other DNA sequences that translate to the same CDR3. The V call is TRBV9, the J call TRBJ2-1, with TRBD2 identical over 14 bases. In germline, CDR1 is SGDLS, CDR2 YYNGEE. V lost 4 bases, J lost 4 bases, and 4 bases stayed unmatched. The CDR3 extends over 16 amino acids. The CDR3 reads CASSPRLAGGYNEQFF. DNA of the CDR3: TGTGCCAGCAGCCCAAGACTAGCGGGGGGGTACAATGAGCAGTTCTTC.